This TCR beta chain was sequenced for a study of blood T cell repertoires in COVID-19. Study-wide background: PBMCs, B-cell-depleted T cells, or T cells were the source of the cDNA or gDNA that made up the material.

Cohorts were assigned according to the clinical history that participants reported. The authors' processing: Reference gene primer amplification gave nucleated cell count estimates. Generated by immunoSEQ multiplex PCR, the TCRdb table keeps only in-frame clones and is missing some. V and J calls and clone size are given by that table; D and trimming were obtained from the DNA. The sample has more than 300,000 clones; around 92% are singletons. The TCR comes from a woman in her 30s who had recovered from COVID-19. Sequencing was performed on PBMCs or T cells enriched from blood (not recorded which).

Written as DNA, the CDR3 is TGTGCCAGCAGTGAAACTAGCGGGAATAAAAATGAGCAGTTCTTC. Protein product: CASSETSGNKNEQFF. This chain connects TRBV2 to TRBJ2-1, with 10 bases fitting TRBD2. The V gene's germline CDR1 is SNHLY and CDR2 FYNNEI. V lost 2 bases and J lost 7; bases outside the gene matches: 5. The CDR3 length is 15 residues.